A few counts support the clone carrying this T cell receptor (beta chain). Antigen unknown. These data belong to a study of beta chain features in type 1 diabetes. At the level of the study: All of the samples together had some 110 million sorted cells examined. Broader study findings: Type 1 diabetes patients showed fewer insertions and more deletions at VDJ junctions.

This CDR3 region has 14 residues. Germline values: CDR1 LNHDA, CDR2 SQIVND (reference sequence). V was cut by 6 bases and J by 4 bases, with 15 bases left in between. Every participating donor gave one draw, a heparinised blood sample averaging approximately 120 mL. The authors reverse transcribed all of the isolated RNA, so sequencing captured expressed TCRB transcripts. TCRdb's table, derived via immunoSEQ multiplex PCR, lists solely in-frame clones and lacks some. The data show some 270,000 clones, roughly 15% seen once. The chain joins TRBV19 to TRBJ1-2; tentatively, D is TRBD1 (5 bases). Sequencing was carried out using naive CD4+ T cells from blood. The source is a middle-aged woman in good health. CDR3 DNA sequence: TGTGCCAGTAGGAAGGCGGGGCGGCCCTATGGCTACACCTTC. It is translated as CASRKAGRPYGYTF.